This T cell receptor (beta chain) derives from a study of CD8 T cells in ankylosing spondylitis. For this clonotype: The target antigen is unknown.

Points from the study as a whole: Seven or eight highly homologous variants made up a TCR beta motif, and this motif appeared characteristic of ankylosing spondylitis blood.

This CDR3 has 20 amino acids. Germline V gives CDR1 ENHRY, CDR2 SYGVKD. V shed 0 bases and J 0 bases; nucleotides not matched to a gene: 15. Each CDR3 protein is one row after TCRdb ran MiXCR on the 5' RACE reads. In the table there are roughly 440,000 distinct CDR3 sequences, approximately 17% of which are singletons. This TCR derives from a male donor with ankylosing spondylitis. Sequencing input: blood, either unsorted or a sorted T cell fraction (not recorded which). The chain has TRBV10-3 and TRBJ2-3; 7 bases line up with TRBD2. In DNA form, the CDR3 reads TGTGCCATCAGTGAGTCGAACGGCGGGGGTCTAGCGGCAAGCACAGATACGCAGTATTTT. Its protein product is CAISESNGGGLAASTDTQYF.